A few counts support the clone carrying this TCR beta chain. Its antigen remains unidentified. This record belongs to a study of metastatic and nonmetastatic thyroid tumors. Turning to the study itself: Peripheral blood and tumor or nodule samples from malignant and benign thyroid patients were compared.

Treatment of any kind had been given to no patient before thyroid surgery. Study-level points and caveats: It was reportedly found that TCR beta diversity was significantly higher in malignant thyroid tumors than in benign nodules, a difference seen in both blood and tumor samples.

CDR1 is MNHNS, CDR2 SASEGT, per germline. The CDR3 totals 13 residues. Between the trimmed V and J ends, which lost 7 bases and 4 bases, there was a span of 10 bases. TCRdb reprocessed the PCR reads via MiXCR. The data contain about 24,000 clones, approximately 22% of them singletons. The chain uses TRBV6-1 and TRBJ2-2, with D hard to call. Sequenced: blood. The TCR was taken from a male donor with papillary thyroid cancer or a benign thyroid nodule (not recorded which). Some clones in this sample may be carry-over from other donors' samples. CDR3 residues: CASKSRPTGELFF. The CDR3 DNA is TGTGCCAGCAAGTCAAGACCCACCGGGGAGCTGTTTTTT.